This T cell receptor (beta chain) was identified during a study of cytomegalovirus exposure and HLA in healthy donors. Findings and caveats of the study: A further, later analysis showed that HLA-associated TCR beta chains (compared with equally common others) were more clonally expanded.

Trimming pared 4 bases from V and 6 bases from J, leaving 15 bases between. The CDR3 consists of 14 residues. Germline CDR1 and CDR2: SGHTA and FQGNSA. On this clone itself: As yet, its antigen is unknown.

The PCR ran on 60 Vbeta and 13 Jbeta primers. The assay was immunoSEQ multiplex PCR, and TCRdb's table has in-frame clones only and misses some. The sample holds 58,000 or so clones; more than 60% are singletons and the top ten take around 21%. The chain joins TRBV7-2 to TRBJ1-2, with D perhaps TRBD1 (6 bases). The clonotype was recovered from a woman in her forties in good health and CMV-seropositive. What was sequenced was PBMCs. CDR3 DNA sequence: TGTGCCAGCAGCTCGCTCGGGGGGCGGGATGGCTACACCTTC. Protein product: CASSSLGGRDGYTF. Full variable domain (rest looked up from reference TRBV7-2 and TRBJ1-2): GAGVSQSPSNKVTEKGKDVELRCDPISGHTALYWYRQSLGQGLEFLIYFQGNSAPDKSGLPSDRFSAERTGGSVSTLTIQRTQQEDSAVYLCASSSLGGRDGYTFGSGTRLTVV.